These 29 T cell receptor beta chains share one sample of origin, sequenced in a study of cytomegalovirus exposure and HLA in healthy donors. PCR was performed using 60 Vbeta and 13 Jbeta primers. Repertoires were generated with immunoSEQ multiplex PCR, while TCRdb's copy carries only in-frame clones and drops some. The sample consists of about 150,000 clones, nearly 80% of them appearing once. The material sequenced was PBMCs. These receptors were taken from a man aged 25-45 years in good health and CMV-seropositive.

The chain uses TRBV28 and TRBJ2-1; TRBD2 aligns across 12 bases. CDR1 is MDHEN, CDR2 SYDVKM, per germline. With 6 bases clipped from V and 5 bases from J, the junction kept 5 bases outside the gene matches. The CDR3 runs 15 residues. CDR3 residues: CASRALAGGDNEQFF. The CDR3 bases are TGTGCCAGCAGGGCCCTAGCGGGAGGGGACAATGAGCAGTTCTTC.

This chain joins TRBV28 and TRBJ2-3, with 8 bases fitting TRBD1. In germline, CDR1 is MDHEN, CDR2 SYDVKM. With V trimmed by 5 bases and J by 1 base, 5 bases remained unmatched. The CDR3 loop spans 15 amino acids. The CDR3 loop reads CASSAGGAGTDTQYF. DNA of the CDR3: TGTGCCAGCAGTGCAGGGGGCGCGGGCACAGATACGCAGTATTTT.

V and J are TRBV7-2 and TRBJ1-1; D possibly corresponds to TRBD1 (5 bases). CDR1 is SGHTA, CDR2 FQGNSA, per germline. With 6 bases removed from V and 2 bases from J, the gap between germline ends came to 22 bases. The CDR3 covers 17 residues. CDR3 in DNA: TGTGCCAGCAGTCCCACAGCAGGGTGGGTTTCTAACACTGAAGCTTTCTTT. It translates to CASSPTAGWVSNTEAFF.

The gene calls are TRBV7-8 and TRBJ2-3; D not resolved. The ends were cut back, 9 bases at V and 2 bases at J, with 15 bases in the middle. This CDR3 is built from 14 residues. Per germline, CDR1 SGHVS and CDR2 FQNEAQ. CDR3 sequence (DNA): TGTGCCAGTGGTGGTGGAGCCCTCACAGATACGCAGTATTTT. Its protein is CASGGGALTDTQYF. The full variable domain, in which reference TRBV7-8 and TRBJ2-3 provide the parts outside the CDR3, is GAGVSQSPRYKVAKRGQDVALRCDPISGHVSLFWYQQALGQGPEFLTYFQNEAQLDKSGLPSDRFFAERPEGSVSTLKIQRTQQEDSAVYLCASGGGALTDTQYFGPGTRLTVL.

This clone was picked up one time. CDR3 sequence: CASSRLPERGVADTQYF. CDR3 bases: TGTGCCAGCAGCCGCCTCCCAGAGCGGGGGGTGGCGGATACGCAGTATTTT. V and J are TRBV5-6 and TRBJ2-3; TRBD2 aligns across 9 bases. V shed 4 bases and J 6 bases; nucleotides not matched to a gene: 15. Per the germline V gene, CDR1 is SGHDT and CDR2 is YYEEEE. The CDR3 totals 17 residues.

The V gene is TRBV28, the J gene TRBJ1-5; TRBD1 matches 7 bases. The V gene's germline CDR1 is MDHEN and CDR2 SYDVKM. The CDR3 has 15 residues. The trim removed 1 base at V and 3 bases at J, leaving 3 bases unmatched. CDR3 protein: CASSLSGGINQPQHF. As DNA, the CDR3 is TGTGCCAGCAGTTTATCAGGGGGGATCAATCAGCCCCAGCATTTT.

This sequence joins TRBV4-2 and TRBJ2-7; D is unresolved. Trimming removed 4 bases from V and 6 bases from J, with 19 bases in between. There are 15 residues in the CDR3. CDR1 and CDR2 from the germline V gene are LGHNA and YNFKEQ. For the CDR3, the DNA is TGTGCCAGCAGCCTCGATCTGAGCGCGCAAATCGAGCAGTACTTC. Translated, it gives CASSLDLSAQIEQYF.

The CDR3 here is CASSQQGASDTQYF. DNA of the CDR3: TGTGCCAGCAGCCAACAGGGGGCTTCAGATACGCAGTATTTT. The chain couples TRBV11-2 to TRBJ2-3; 9 bases fit TRBD1. Germline assignment: CDR1 SGHAT and CDR2 FQNNGV. V shed 5 bases, J shed 4 bases, and the junction held 4 bases outside the gene matches. This CDR3 has 14 amino acids.

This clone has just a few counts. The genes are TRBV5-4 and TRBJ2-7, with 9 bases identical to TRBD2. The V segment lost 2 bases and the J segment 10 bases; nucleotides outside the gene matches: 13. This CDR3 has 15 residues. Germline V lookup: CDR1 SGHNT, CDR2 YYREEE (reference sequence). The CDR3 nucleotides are TGTGCCAGCAGCTTTTGGTCTAGCGGGACGCAAGGCCAGTACTTC. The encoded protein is CASSFWSSGTQGQYF.

CDR3 sequence: CAWRGGLAVYNEQFF. CDR3 coding DNA: TGTGCCTGGAGGGGGGGACTAGCGGTTTACAATGAGCAGTTCTTC. V usage is TRBV30 and J usage is TRBJ2-1, with 11 positions matching TRBD2. After removal of 3 bases from V and 4 bases from J, the junction contained 5 bases not matched to a gene. Germline V lookup: CDR1 GTSNPN, CDR2 SVGIG (reference sequence). This CDR3 has 15 residues.

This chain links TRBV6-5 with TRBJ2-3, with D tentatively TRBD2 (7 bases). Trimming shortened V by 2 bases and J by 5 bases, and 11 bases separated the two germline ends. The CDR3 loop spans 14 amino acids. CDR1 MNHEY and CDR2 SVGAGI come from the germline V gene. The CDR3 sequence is CASSYMGGRDTQYF. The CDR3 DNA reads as TGTGCCAGCAGTTACATGGGGGGGCGAGATACGCAGTATTTT.

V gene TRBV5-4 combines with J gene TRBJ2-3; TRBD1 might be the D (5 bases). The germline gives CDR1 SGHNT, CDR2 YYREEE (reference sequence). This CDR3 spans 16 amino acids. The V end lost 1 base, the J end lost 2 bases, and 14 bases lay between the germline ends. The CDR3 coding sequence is TGTGCCAGCAGCTTGTACGACCAGGGCATCACAGATACGCAGTATTTT. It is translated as CASSLYDQGITDTQYF.

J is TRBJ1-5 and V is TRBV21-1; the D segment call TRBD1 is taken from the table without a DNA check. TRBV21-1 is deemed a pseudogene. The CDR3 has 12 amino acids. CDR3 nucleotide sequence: TGTGCCAGCCAGGGGAGCAATCAGCCCCAGCATTTT. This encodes CASQGSNQPQHF.

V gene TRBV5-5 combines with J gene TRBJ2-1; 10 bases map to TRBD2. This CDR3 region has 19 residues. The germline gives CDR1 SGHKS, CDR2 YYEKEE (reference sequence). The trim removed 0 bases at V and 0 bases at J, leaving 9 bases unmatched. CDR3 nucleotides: TGTGCCAGCAGCTTGGTGGTTAGACTAGCGGGCCCCTCCTACAATGAGCAGTTCTTC. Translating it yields CASSLVVRLAGPSYNEQFF.

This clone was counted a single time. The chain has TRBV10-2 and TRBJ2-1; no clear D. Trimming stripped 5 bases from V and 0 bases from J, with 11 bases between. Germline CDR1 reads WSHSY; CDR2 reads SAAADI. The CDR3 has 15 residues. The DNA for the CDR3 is TGCGCCAGCAGTCAGTTTAGCAACTCCTACAATGAGCAGTTCTTC. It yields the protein CASSQFSNSYNEQFF.

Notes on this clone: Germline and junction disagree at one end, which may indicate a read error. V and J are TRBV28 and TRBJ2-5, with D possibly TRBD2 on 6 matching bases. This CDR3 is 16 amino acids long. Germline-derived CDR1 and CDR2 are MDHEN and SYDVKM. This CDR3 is CASSLTGLSYQEAQYF. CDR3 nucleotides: TGTGCCAGCAGTTTGACGGGACTTTCGTACCAAGAGGCCCAGTACTTC.

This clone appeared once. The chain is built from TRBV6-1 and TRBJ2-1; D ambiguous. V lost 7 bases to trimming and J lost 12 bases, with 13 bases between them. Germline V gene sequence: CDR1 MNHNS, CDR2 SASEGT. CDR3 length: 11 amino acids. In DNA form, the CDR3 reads TGTGCCAGCACGCAAGCGAGTAGGCAGTTCTTC. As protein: CASTQASRQFF.

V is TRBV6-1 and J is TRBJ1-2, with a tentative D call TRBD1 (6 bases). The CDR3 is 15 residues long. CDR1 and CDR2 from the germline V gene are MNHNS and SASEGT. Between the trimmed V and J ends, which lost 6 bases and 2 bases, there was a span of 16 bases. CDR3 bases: TGTGCCAGCAGACCCTCGGGGGGCCTCAACTATGGCTACACCTTC. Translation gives CASRPSGGLNYGYTF.

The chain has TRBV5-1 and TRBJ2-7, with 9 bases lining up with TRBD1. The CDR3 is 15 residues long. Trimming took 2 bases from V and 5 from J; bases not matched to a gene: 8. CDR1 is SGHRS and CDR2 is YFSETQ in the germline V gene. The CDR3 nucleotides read TGCGCCAGCAGCTTCATAACAGGGGGCATCGACGAGCAGTACTTC. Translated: CASSFITGGIDEQYF.

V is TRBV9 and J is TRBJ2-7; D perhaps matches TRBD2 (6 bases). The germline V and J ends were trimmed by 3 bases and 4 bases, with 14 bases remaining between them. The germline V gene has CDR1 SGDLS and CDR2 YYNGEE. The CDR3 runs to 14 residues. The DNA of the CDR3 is TGTGCCAGCAGCGCCCGGGACTCGGCTTACGAGCAGTACTTC. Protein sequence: CASSARDSAYEQYF.

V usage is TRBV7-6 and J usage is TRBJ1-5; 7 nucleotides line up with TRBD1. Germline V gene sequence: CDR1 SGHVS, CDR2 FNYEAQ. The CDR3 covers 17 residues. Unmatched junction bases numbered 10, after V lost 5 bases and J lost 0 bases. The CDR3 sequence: CASSTRGGEDSNQPQHF. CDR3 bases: TGTGCCAGCAGCACCCGAGGGGGCGAGGATAGCAATCAGCCCCAGCATTTT.

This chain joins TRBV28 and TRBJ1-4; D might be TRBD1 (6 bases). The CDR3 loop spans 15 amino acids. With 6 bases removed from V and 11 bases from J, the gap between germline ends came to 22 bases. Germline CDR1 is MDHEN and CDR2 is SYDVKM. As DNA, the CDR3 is TGTGCCAGCAGGATACAGGGCGAGGAATGGACGAAACTGTTTTTT. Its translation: CASRIQGEEWTKLFF. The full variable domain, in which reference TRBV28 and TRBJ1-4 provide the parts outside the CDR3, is DVKVTQSSRYLVKRTGEKVFLECVQDMDHENMFWYRQDPGLGLRLIYFSYDVKMKEKGDIPEGYSVSREKKERFSLILESASTNQTSMYLCASRIQGEEWTKLFFGSGTQLSVL.

CDR3: CASSQAIRENIQYF. The CDR3 DNA sequence: TGTGCCAGCAGCCAAGCCATTAGAGAAAACATTCAGTACTTC. The V gene is TRBV4-2, the J gene TRBJ2-4; no firm D call. The germline V and J ends were trimmed by 1 base and 5 bases, with 9 bases remaining between them. Germline assignment: CDR1 LGHNA and CDR2 YNFKEQ. The CDR3 has 14 residues.

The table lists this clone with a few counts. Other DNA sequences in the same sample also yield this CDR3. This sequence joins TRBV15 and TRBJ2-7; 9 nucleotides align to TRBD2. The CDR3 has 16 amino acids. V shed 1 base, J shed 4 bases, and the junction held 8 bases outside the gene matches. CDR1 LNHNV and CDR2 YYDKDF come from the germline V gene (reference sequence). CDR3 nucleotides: TGTGCCACCAGCAGAGCTCTCGCGGGAGGGGGGTACGAGCAGTACTTC. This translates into CATSRALAGGGYEQYF.

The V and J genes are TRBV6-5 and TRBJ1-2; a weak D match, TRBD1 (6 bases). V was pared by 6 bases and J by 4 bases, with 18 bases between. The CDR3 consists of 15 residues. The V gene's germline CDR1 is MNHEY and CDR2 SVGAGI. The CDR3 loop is CASSNTGTNPYGYTF. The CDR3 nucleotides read TGTGCCAGCAGCAACACCGGGACAAACCCCTATGGCTACACCTTC.

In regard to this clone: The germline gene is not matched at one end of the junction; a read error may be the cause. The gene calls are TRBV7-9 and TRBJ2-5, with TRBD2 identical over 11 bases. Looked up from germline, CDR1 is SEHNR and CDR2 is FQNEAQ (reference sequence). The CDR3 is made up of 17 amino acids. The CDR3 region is CSSSYGTSGTHQETQYF. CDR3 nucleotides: TGTTCCAGCAGCTACGGGACTAGCGGAACCCACCAAGAAACCCAGTACTTC.

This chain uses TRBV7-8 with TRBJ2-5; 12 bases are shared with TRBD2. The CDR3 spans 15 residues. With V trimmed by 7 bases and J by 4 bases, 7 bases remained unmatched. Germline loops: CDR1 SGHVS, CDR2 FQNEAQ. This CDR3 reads CASMTSGSLGETQYF. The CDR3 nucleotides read TGTGCCAGCATGACTAGCGGGAGCCTGGGAGAGACCCAGTACTTC.

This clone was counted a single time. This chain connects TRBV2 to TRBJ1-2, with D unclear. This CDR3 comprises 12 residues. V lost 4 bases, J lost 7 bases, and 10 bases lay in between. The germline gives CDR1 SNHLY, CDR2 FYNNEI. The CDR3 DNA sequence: TGTGCCAGCAGTGCTGACACCACTGGCTACACCTTC. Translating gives CASSADTTGYTF.

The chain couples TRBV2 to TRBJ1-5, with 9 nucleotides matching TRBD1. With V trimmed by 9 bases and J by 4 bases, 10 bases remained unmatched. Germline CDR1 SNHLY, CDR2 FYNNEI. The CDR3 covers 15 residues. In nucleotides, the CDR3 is TGTGCCAGTACCCTAAGGACAGGGGTTAATCAGCCCCAGCATTTT. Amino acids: CASTLRTGVNQPQHF.